These 10 T cell receptor beta chains were sequenced from one sample in a study of T cells in Graves' hyperthyroidism and ophthalmopathy. Amplified TCR beta CDR3 regions came from RNA transcripts. First-round RT-PCR targeting the TCR CDR3 was performed with the HTBI primer set. TCRdb reprocessed the multiplex PCR reads with MiXCR, giving one entry per CDR3 protein. The sample has about 290,000 distinct CDR3 sequences; roughly 17% are singletons. Sequenced sample: blood. The receptors derive from a young man with Graves' hyperthyroidism.

This clonotype appeared a few times. The chain joins TRBV30 to TRBJ1-4, with D maybe TRBD1 (5 bases). Germline CDR1 reads GTSNPN; CDR2 reads SVGIG (reference sequence). With 2 bases removed from V and 8 bases from J, the gap between germline ends came to 9 bases. This CDR3 comprises 12 residues. CDR3 sequence (DNA): TGTGCCTGGAGTCAGGGAGGGGAAAAACTGTTTTTT. It translates to CAWSQGGEKLFF.

This clonotype has more than one count but fewer than ten. The V call is TRBV20-1, the J call TRBJ1-2; no clear D. In germline, CDR1 is DFQATT, CDR2 SNEGSKA (reference sequence). V was pared by 5 bases and J by 0 bases, with 7 bases between. The CDR3 extends over 12 amino acids. CDR3 sequence reads: CSAADSNYGYTF. Written as DNA, the CDR3 is TGCAGTGCTGCTGACTCTAACTATGGCTACACCTTC.

This clonotype was seen more than once but under ten times. This chain joins TRBV18 and TRBJ1-1; TRBD1 is a possible D gene (5 bases). Trimming stripped 3 bases from V and 2 bases from J, with 13 bases between. Germline-derived CDR1 and CDR2 are KGHSH and LQKENI. The length of the CDR3 is 15 residues. The CDR3 region is CASSPLRGVNTEAFF. The CDR3 bases are TGTGCCAGCTCACCCCTGAGAGGGGTCAACACTGAAGCTTTCTTT.

With regard to this clonotype: One end of the junction is discordant with germline, which a read error may explain. The chain is built from TRBV11-3 and TRBJ1-1; D call uncertain. CDR1 and CDR2 from the germline V gene are SGHNT and YENEEA. CDR3 length: 16 amino acids. The CDR3 bases are TGCGCCAGCAGCCAAGATCGGGCTAAGGGTTACACTGAAGCTTTCTTT. Its protein is CASSQDRAKGYTEAFF.

The V gene is TRBV25-1, the J gene TRBJ2-5; unclear D gene. The germline V gene has CDR1 MGHDK and CDR2 SYGVNS. This CDR3 spans 13 amino acids. V was shortened by 3 bases and J by 1 base, with 6 bases between the two germline ends. CDR3 DNA sequence: TGTGCCAGCAGTGAGTCACTCCAAGAGACCCAGTACTTC. It encodes CASSESLQETQYF.

The DNA of the CDR3 is TGCAGTGCAACCGGGACAGGGGCCTACAATCAGCCCCAGCATTTT. This codes for CSATGTGAYNQPQHF. The chain uses TRBV20-1 and TRBJ1-5; 10 bases agree with TRBD1. V was pared by 6 bases and J by 3 bases, with 8 bases of the junction left unmatched. Germline V gives CDR1 DFQATT, CDR2 SNEGSKA (reference sequence). The length of the CDR3 is 15 residues.

In this sample, this clonotype turned up many times. The chain has TRBV30 and TRBJ2-1, with 11 nucleotides matching TRBD2. Trimming took 4 bases from V and 9 from J; bases not matched to a gene: 5. Looked up from germline, CDR1 is GTSNPN and CDR2 is SVGIG (reference sequence). The CDR3 sequence is 13 residues long. CDR3 protein: CAWNSGRVGEQFF. The CDR3, as DNA: TGTGCCTGGAATAGCGGGAGGGTGGGTGAGCAGTTCTTC.

This CDR3 is CASSLWGEGPYEQYF. Here the CDR3 DNA reads TGTGCCAGCAGCTTATGGGGGGAGGGCCCCTACGAGCAGTACTTC. The V and J genes are TRBV13 and TRBJ2-7, with 7 bases aligning to TRBD2. The CDR3 spans 15 residues. The germline V gene has CDR1 PRHDT and CDR2 FYEKMQ (reference sequence). V was pared by 2 bases and J by 2 bases, with 6 bases of the junction left unmatched.

This clonotype occurred many times. The chain carries TRBV28 and TRBJ1-1, with D possibly being TRBD1 (6 bases). Trimming pared 7 bases from V and 7 bases from J, leaving 16 bases between. The CDR3 covers 13 residues. Germline V lookup: CDR1 MDHEN, CDR2 SYDVKM. In DNA, the CDR3 is TGTGCCAGCACCTCTCCGGGGGCCGGTGAAGCTTTCTTT. This codes for CASTSPGAGEAFF.

V is TRBV11-2 and J is TRBJ2-1; D is ambiguous. V dropped 8 bases and J dropped 2 bases, with 10 bases sitting between them. The CDR3 has 13 amino acids. The germline V gene has CDR1 SGHAT and CDR2 FQNNGV. The CDR3 sequence: CASRTATYNEQFF. CDR3 DNA: TGTGCCAGCCGAACCGCAACCTACAATGAGCAGTTCTTC.